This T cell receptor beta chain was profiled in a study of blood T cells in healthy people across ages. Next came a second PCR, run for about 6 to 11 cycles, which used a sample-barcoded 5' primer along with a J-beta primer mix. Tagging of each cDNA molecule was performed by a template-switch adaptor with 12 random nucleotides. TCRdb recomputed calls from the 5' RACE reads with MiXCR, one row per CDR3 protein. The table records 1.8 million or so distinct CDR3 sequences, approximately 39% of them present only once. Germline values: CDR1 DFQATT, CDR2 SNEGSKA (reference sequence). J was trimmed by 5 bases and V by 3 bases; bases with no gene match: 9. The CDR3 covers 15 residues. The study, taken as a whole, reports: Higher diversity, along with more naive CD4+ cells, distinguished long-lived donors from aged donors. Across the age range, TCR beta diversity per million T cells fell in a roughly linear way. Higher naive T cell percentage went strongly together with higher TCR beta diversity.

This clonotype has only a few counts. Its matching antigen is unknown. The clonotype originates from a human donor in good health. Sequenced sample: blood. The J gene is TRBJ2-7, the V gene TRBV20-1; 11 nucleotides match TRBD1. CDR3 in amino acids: CSARALDRGLHEQYF. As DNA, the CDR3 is TGCAGTGCTAGGGCCTTGGACAGGGGGCTACACGAGCAGTACTTC.